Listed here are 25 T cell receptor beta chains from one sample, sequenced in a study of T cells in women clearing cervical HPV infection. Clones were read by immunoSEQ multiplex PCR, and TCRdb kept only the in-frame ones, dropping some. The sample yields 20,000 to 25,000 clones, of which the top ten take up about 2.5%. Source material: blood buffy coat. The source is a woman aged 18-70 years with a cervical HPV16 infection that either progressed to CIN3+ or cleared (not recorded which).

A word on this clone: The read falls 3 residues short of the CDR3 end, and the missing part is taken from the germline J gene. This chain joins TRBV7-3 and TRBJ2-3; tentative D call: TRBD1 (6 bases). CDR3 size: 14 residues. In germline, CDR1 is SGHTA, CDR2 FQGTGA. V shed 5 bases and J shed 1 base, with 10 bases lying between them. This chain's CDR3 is CASSADRRTDTQYF. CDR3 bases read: TGTGCCAGCAGCGCGGACAGACGCACAGATACG.

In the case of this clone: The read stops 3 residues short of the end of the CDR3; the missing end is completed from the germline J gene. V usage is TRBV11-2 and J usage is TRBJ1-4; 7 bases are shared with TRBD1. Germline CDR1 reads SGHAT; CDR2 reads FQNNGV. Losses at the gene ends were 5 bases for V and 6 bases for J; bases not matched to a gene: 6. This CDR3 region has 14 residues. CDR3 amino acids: CASSMTGIHEKLFF. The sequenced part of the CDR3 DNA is TGTGCCAGCAGCATGACAGGGATTCATGAAAAA.

CDR3 bases read: TGTGCCAGCAGTGAAGCCCTGATAACCGGGGGGGTCAATGAG. It codes for CASSEALITGGVNE. In full, the CDR3 is CASSEALITGGVNEQFF. The V gene is TRBV2, the J gene TRBJ2-1, with 8 bases fitting TRBD2. The read falls 3 residues short of the CDR3 end, and the missing part is taken from the germline J gene. Germline loops: CDR1 SNHLY, CDR2 FYNNEI. The CDR3 is 17 amino acids. The V and J ends lost 0 bases and 6 bases, in that order; junction bases with no gene match: 10.

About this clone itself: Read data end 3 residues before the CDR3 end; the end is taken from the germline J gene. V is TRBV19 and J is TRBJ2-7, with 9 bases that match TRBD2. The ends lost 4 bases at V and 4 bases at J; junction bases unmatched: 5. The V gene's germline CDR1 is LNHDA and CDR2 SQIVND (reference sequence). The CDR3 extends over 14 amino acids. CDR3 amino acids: CASSSLAGQYEQYF. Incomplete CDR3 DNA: TGTGCCAGTAGTAGTCTAGCGGGGCAATACGAG.

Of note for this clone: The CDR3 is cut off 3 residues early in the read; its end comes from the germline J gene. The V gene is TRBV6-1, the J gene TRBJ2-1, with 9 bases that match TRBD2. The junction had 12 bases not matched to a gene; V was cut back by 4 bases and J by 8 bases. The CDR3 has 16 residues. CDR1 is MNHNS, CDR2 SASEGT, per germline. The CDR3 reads CASSVGSGSAQDEQFF. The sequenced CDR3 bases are TGTGCCAGCAGTGTTGGTAGCGGGAGTGCCCAGGATGAG.

CDR3 protein: CASSGTTGDYGYTF. Incomplete CDR3 DNA: TGTGCCAGTAGTGGAACGACAGGAGACTATGGC. The V and J genes are TRBV19 and TRBJ1-2; a weak D match, TRBD1 (6 bases). The read is 3 residues too short to cover the CDR3 end, so that end is filled in from the germline J gene. Germline assignment: CDR1 LNHDA and CDR2 SQIVND (reference sequence). This CDR3 contains 14 residues. Trimming took off 5 bases at V and 3 bases at J, with 13 bases between the two ends.

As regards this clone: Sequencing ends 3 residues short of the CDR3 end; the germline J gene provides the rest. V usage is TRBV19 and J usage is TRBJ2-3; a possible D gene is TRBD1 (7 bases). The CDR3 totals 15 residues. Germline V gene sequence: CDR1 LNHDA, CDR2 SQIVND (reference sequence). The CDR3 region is CASSIQGGGNQPQYF. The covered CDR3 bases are TGTGCCAGTAGTATACAGGGGGGCGGCAATCAGCCG.

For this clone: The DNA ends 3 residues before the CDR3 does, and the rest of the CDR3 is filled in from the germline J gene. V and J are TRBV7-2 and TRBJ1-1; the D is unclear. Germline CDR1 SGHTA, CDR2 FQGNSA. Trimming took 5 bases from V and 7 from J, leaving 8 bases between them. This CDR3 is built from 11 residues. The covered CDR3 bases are TGTGCCAGCAGCCTTCAGATTGAA. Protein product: CASSLQIE. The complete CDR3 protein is CASSLQIEAFF.

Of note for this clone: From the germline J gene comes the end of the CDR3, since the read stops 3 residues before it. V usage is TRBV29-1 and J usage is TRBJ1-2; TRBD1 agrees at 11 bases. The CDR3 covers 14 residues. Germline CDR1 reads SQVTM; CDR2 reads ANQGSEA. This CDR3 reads CSVKPDRGPYDYTF. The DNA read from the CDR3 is TGCAGCGTTAAACCGGACAGGGGGCCCTACGAC.

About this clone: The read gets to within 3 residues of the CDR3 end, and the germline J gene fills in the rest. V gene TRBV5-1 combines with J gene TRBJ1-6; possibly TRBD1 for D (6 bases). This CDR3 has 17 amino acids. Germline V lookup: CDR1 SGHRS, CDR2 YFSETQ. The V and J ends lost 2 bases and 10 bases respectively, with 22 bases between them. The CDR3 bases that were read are TGCGCCAGCAGCTTAGGGCCCCATACAGGGAGGATGTCACCC. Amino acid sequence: CASSLGPHTGRMSP. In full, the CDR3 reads CASSLGPHTGRMSPLHF.

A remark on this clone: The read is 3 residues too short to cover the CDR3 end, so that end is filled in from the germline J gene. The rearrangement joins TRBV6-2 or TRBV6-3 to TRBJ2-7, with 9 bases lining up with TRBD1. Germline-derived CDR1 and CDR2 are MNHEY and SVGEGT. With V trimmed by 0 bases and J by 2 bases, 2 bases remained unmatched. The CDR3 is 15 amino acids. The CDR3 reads CASSYSGTGTYEQYF. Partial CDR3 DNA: TGTGCCAGCAGTTACTCCGGGACAGGGACCTACGAG.

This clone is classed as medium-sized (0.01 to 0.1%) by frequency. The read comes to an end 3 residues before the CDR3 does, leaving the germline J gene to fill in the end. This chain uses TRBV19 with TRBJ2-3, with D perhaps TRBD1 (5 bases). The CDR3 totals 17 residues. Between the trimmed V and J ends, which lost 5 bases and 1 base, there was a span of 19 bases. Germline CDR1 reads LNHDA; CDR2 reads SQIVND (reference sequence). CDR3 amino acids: CASSAPDRYVRTDTQYF. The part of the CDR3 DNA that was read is TGTGCCAGTAGTGCCCCCGACAGATACGTTCGCACAGATACG.

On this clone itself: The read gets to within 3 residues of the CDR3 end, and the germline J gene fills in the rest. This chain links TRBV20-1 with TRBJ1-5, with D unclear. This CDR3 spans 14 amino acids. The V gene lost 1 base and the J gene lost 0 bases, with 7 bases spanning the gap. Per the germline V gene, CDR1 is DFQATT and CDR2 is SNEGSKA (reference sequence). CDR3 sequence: CSARGSYSNQPQHF. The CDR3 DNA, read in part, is TGCAGTGCTAGAGGAAGCTATAGCAATCAGCCC.

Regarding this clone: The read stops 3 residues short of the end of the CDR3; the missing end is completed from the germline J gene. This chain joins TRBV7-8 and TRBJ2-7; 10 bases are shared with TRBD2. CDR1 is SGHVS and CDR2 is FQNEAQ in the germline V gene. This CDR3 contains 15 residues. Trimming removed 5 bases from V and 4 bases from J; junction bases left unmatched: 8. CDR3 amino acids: CASSQSGGVLYEQYF. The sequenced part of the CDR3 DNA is TGTGCCAGCAGCCAAAGCGGGGGGGTATTATACGAG.

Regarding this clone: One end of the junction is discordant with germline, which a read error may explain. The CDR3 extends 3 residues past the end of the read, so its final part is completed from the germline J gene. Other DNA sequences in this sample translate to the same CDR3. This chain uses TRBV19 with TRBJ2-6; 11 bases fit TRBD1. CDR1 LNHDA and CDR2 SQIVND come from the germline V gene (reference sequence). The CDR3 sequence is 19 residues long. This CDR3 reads CASSHLRDRGDPGANVLTF. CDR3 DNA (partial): TGTGCCAGTAGTCACCTCCGGGACAGGGGGGATCCTGGTGCCAACGTC.

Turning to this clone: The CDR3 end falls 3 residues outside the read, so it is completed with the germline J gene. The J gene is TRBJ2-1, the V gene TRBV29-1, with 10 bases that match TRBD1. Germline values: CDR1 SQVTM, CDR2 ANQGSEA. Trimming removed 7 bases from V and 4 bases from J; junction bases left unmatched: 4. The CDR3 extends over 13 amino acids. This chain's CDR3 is CSADRGQYNEQFF. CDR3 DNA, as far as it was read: TGCAGCGCAGACAGGGGGCAATACAATGAG.

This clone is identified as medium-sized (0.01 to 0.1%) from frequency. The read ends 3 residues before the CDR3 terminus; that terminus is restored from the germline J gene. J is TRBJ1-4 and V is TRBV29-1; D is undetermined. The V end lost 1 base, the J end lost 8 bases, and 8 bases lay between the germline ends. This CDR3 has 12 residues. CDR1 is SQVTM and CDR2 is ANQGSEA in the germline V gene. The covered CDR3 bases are TGCAGCGTTGAAGGAAACTCGGAAAAA. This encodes CSVEGNSEK. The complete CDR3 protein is CSVEGNSEKLFF.

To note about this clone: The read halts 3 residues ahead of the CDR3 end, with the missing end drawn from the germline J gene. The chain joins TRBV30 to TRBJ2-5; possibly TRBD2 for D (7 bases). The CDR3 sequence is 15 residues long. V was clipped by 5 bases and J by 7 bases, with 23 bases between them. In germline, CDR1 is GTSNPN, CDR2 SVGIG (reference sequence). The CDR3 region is CAWGGDAGAGGTQYF. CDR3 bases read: TGTGCCTGGGGGGGGGATGCAGGGGCTGGGGGGACC.

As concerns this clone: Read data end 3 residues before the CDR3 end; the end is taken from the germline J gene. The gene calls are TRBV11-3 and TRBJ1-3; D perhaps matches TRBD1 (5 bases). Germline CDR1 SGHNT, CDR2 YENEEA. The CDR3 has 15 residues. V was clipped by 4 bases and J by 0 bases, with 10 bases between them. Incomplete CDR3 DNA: TGTGCCAGCAGCTCGGCCGGGGGCTCTGGAAACACC. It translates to CASSSAGGSGNT. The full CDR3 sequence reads CASSSAGGSGNTIYF.

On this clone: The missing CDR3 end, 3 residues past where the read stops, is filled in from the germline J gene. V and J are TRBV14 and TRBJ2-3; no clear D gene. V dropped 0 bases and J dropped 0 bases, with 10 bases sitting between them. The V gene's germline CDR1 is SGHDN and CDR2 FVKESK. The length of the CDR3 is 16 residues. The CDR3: CASSQEISRSTDTQYF. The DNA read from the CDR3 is TGTGCCAGCAGCCAAGAAATTTCTCGTAGCACAGATACG.

Incomplete CDR3 DNA: TGTGCCAGCAGGGGTACAGCCTACGAG. It translates to CASRGTAYE. The entire CDR3 is CASRGTAYEQYF. V and J are TRBV5-6 and TRBJ2-7; the D is unclear. The read ends 3 residues before the CDR3 terminus; that terminus is restored from the germline J gene. The CDR3 is 12 residues long. The germline V gene encodes CDR1 SGHDT and CDR2 YYEEEE. Trimming cost V 5 bases and J 2 bases, with 8 bases left between them. The full variable domain, with the rest looked up from reference TRBV5-6 and TRBJ2-7, is DAGVTQSPTHLIKTRGQQVTLRCSPKSGHDTVSWYQQALGQGPQFIFQYYEEEERQRGNFPDRFSGHQFPNYSSELNVNALLLGDSALYLCASRGTAYEQYFGPGTRLTVT.

Incomplete CDR3 DNA: TGTGCCAGCAGCTTAGTAGGCGGGGGCACAGATACG. This sequence encodes CASSLVGGGTDT. The entire CDR3 is CASSLVGGGTDTQYF. The chain employs TRBV11-2 and TRBJ2-3, with a possible D match to TRBD2 (6 bases). The read falls 3 residues short of the CDR3 end, and the missing part is taken from the germline J gene. Germline loops: CDR1 SGHAT, CDR2 FQNNGV. V dropped 1 base and J dropped 1 base, with 9 bases sitting between them. This CDR3 region has 15 residues.

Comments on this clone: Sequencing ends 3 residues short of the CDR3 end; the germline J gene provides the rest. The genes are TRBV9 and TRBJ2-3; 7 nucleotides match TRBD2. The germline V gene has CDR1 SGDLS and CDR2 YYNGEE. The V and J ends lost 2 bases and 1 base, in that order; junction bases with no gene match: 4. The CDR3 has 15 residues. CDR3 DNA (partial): TGTGCCAGCAGCGTGACTAGCTACGGCACAGATACG. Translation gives CASSVTSYGTDT. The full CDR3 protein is CASSVTSYGTDTQYF.

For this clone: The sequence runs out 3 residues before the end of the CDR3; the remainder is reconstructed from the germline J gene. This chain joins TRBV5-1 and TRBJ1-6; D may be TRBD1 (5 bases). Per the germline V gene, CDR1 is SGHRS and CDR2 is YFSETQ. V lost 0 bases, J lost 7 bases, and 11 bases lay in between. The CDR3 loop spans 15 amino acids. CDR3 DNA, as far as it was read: TGCGCCAGCAGCTTGGGGGGCCAGGGAAATTCACCC. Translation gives CASSLGGQGNSP. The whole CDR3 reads CASSLGGQGNSPLHF.

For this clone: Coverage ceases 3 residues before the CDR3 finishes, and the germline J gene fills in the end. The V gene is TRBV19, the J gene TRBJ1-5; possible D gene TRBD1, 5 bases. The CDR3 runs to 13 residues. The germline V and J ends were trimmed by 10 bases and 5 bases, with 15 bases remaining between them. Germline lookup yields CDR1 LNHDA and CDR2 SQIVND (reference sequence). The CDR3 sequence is CATQSGDHQPQHF. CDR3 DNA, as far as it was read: TGTGCCACTCAATCGGGGGACCATCAGCCC.